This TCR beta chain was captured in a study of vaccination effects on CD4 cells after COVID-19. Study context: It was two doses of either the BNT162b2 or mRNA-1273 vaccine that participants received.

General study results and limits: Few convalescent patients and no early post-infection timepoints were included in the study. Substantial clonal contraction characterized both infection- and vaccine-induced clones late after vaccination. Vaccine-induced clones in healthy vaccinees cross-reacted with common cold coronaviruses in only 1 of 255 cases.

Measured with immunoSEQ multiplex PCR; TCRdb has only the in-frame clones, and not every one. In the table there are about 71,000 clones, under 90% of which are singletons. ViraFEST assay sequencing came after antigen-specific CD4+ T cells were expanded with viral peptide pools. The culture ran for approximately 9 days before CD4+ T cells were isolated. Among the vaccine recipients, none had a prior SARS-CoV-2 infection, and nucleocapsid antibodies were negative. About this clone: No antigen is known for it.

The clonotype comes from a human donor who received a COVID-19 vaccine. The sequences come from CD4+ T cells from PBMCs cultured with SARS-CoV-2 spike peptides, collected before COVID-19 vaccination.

The CDR3 coding sequence is TGCGCCAGCAGCTTGGGGGGGACAAGCCAAGAGACCCAGTACTTC. Translating gives CASSLGGTSQETQYF. The chain employs TRBV5-1 and TRBJ2-5; D is possibly TRBD1 (6 bases). CDR1 is SGHRS and CDR2 is YFSETQ in the germline V gene. The CDR3 is 15 amino acids. Trimming cost V 0 bases and J 1 base, with 10 bases left between them.